This entry describes one T cell receptor beta chain. Antigen unknown. Study-wide findings and caveats: Tumor-infiltrating Treg TCR alpha and beta sequences overlapped most with tumor naive CD4+ T cells, then blood naive.

TCRdb reprocessed the 5' RACE reads via MiXCR and lists one record per CDR3 protein. The table records about 47,000 distinct CDR3 sequences, 28% of them present only once. CDR3 length: 16 residues. From germline, CDR1 is LGHNA and CDR2 YNFKEQ. The V and J ends lost 4 bases and 6 bases, in that order; junction bases with no gene match: 6. CD25-based Treg depletion was applied to purified naive CD4+ T cells. The chain carries TRBV4-2 and TRBJ2-3; 14 bases align to TRBD2. The sample taken for sequencing was naive CD4+ T cells sorted from blood. The subset here: naive CD4+ T cells, CD4+CD45RA+CD25-. The sequence was collected from a female donor with breast cancer. CDR3 amino acids: CASSPRLAGGRDTQYF. For the CDR3, the DNA is TGTGCCAGCAGCCCGAGACTAGCGGGAGGGAGGGATACGCAGTATTTT.